This passage covers 29 T cell receptor beta chains from one sample sequenced in a study of Ad26.COV2.S vaccination and SARS-CoV-2 variants. Treatment in this sample: about 20 received Ad26.COV2.S at low or high dose, single or two shots; roughly five received placebo; per-sample allocation not given. The samples date from day 63 after the first vaccine or placebo injection. Sequencing used immunoSEQ multiplex PCR; TCRdb keeps in-frame clones, though not all of them. The sample yields hundreds of thousands of clones, about 89% seen once. The sequences come from peripheral blood, collected in a trial of Ad26.COV2.S vaccine versus placebo. The receptors derive from a person aged 18-60 years who received the Ad26.COV2.S COVID-19 vaccine or a placebo.

V gene TRBV25-1 combines with J gene TRBJ2-1; 9 nucleotides align to TRBD2. Germline V gives CDR1 MGHDK, CDR2 SYGVNS. The CDR3 is made up of 15 amino acids. The J segment lost 7 bases and the V segment lost 3 bases, leaving 7 bases of the junction unmatched. The CDR3 is CASSDVAGVGNEQFF. CDR3 DNA: TGTGCCAGCAGTGACGTAGCGGGAGTCGGGAATGAGCAGTTCTTC.

The chain carries TRBV5-4 and TRBJ2-7, with a weak D call TRBD2 (6 bases). Deletions cut 0 bases from V and 5 bases from J, with 12 bases between. The CDR3 has 14 amino acids. Germline V gene sequence: CDR1 SGHNT, CDR2 YYREEE (reference sequence). CDR3 protein: CASSLDAGRNEQYF. The CDR3 DNA sequence: TGTGCCAGCAGCTTGGATGCGGGGAGGAACGAGCAGTACTTC.

The rearrangement links TRBV30 to TRBJ2-1; 10 bases agree with TRBD2. From germline, CDR1 is GTSNPN and CDR2 SVGIG (reference sequence). CDR3 size: 14 residues. V lost 3 bases, J lost 6 bases, and 5 bases stayed unmatched. CDR3 DNA: TGTGCCTGGAGGCTAGCGGGAGCCGGCAATGAGCAGTTCTTC. Its translation is CAWRLAGAGNEQFF.

The chain links TRBV7-9 to TRBJ2-3, with TRBD2 identical over 8 bases. The germline V gene has CDR1 SEHNR and CDR2 FQNEAQ (reference sequence). The CDR3 length is 16 residues. Trimming took 7 bases from V and 3 from J; bases not matched to a gene: 12. CDR3 sequence (DNA): TGTGCCAGCACCCCCGGTGCGGGGGGTCGGACAGATACGCAGTATTTT. Translation: CASTPGAGGRTDTQYF.

The rearrangement links TRBV6-5 to TRBJ1-5; no clear D gene. Per germline, CDR1 MNHEY and CDR2 SVGAGI. The CDR3 consists of 13 residues. V lost 6 bases and J 4 bases, leaving 10 bases between the germline ends. The CDR3 region has the DNA TGTGCCAGCAGCCCGGGAGGGAATCAGCCCCAGCATTTT. Protein product: CASSPGGNQPQHF.

The rearrangement links TRBV6-5 to TRBJ2-5; D is uncertain. The ends were cut back, 4 bases at V and 5 bases at J, with 14 bases in the middle. In germline, CDR1 is MNHEY, CDR2 SVGAGI. The CDR3 length is 14 residues. CDR3 protein: CASSSNFGLETQYF. CDR3 sequence (DNA): TGTGCCAGCAGTTCCAATTTTGGCTTGGAGACCCAGTACTTC.

The rearrangement links TRBV11-2 to TRBJ2-7; TRBD1 matches at 7 bases. This CDR3 spans 15 amino acids. V lost 1 base and J lost 6; bases outside the gene matches: 9. Germline V gives CDR1 SGHAT, CDR2 FQNNGV. Here the CDR3 reads CASSLAHTGVFEQYF. CDR3 coding DNA: TGTGCCAGCAGCTTAGCCCACACAGGGGTATTCGAGCAGTACTTC.

The rearrangement links TRBV24-1 to TRBJ2-1; tentative D call: TRBD2 (5 bases). Germline CDR1 and CDR2: KGHDR and SFDVKD. V lost 7 bases and J lost 9, with 9 bases in between. The CDR3 consists of 11 residues. CDR3 residues: CATSVGAEQFF. CDR3 nucleotides: TGTGCCACCAGCGTGGGAGCTGAGCAGTTCTTC.

The chain uses TRBV24-1 and TRBJ2-3; TRBD1 matches 7 bases. CDR1 is KGHDR, CDR2 SFDVKD, per germline. Trimming took 8 bases from V and 3 from J; bases not matched to a gene: 7. The CDR3 sequence is 14 residues long. CDR3 DNA sequence: TGTGCCACCAATACAGGGGAATCGACAGATACGCAGTATTTT. This encodes CATNTGESTDTQYF.

The chain recombines TRBV10-1 with TRBJ1-5; maybe TRBD1 (5 bases). Trimming removed 10 bases at V and 4 bases at J, with 14 bases between. Germline CDR1 reads WNHNN; CDR2 reads SYGVQD (reference sequence). This CDR3 region has 13 residues. The CDR3 reads CANSAGGNQPQHF. The CDR3 DNA sequence: TGCGCCAATTCTGCCGGGGGGAATCAGCCCCAGCATTTT.

The genes are TRBV18 and TRBJ1-6, with 11 bases identical to TRBD1. The CDR3 is 16 amino acids. The germline gives CDR1 KGHSH, CDR2 LQKENI. V was pared by 2 bases and J by 9 bases, with 6 bases of the junction left unmatched. CDR3 coding DNA: TGTGCCAGCTCACCAACGGGACAGGGGGGAAGTTCACCCCTCCACTTT. Its protein is CASSPTGQGGSSPLHF.

To note about this clone: A much larger clone differs by one base, so this may be a read error. At the DNA level, this CDR3 is encoded by other sequences in the same sample as well. V usage is TRBV5-1 and J usage is TRBJ2-5; 7 positions match TRBD1. Losses at the gene ends were 1 base for V and 3 bases for J; bases not matched to a gene: 0. The CDR3 contains 13 residues. CDR1 and CDR2 from the germline V gene are SGHRS and YFSETQ. CDR3 sequence reads: CASSLTGEETQYF. In DNA, the CDR3 is TGCGCCAGCAGCTTGACAGGGGAAGAGACCCAGTACTTC.

The chain employs TRBV10-3 and TRBJ1-1, with D unresolved. Germline V CDR1 and CDR2: ENHRY, SYGVKD. The germline V and J ends were trimmed by 2 bases and 5 bases, with 9 bases remaining between them. This CDR3 has 13 amino acids. CDR3 nucleotide sequence: TGTGCCATCAGTGAGAACCGAGCGACTGAAGCTTTCTTT. This codes for CAISENRATEAFF.

CDR3 residues: CASSLGSSTDTQYF. The CDR3 DNA is TGTGCCAGCAGCTTAGGCTCGAGCACAGATACGCAGTATTTT. This sequence joins TRBV5-6 and TRBJ2-3; D call uncertain. The germline CDR1 and CDR2 sequences are SGHDT and YYEEEE. The V end was cut by 2 bases, the J end by 0 bases, with 7 bases between. The CDR3 spans 14 residues.

This chain connects TRBV15 to TRBJ2-2; TRBD2 agrees at 7 bases. J was trimmed by 0 bases and V by 0 bases; bases with no gene match: 4. The germline CDR1 and CDR2 sequences are LNHNV and YYDKDF (reference sequence). CDR3 length equals 17 residues. The CDR3 DNA follows: TGTGCCACCAGCAGAGATCCTGGACTAGCGAACACCGGGGAGCTGTTTTTT. Its translation is CATSRDPGLANTGELFF.

The V gene is TRBV24-1, the J gene TRBJ2-1; D may correspond to TRBD1 or TRBD2 (5 bases each). Looked up from germline, CDR1 is KGHDR and CDR2 is SFDVKD. Trimming cost V 6 bases and J 5 bases, with 7 bases left between them. CDR3 size: 12 residues. This CDR3 reads CATSWGNNEQFF. The CDR3 region has the DNA TGTGCCACCAGTTGGGGGAACAATGAGCAGTTCTTC.

The chain is built from TRBV28 and TRBJ2-3, with TRBD1 matching 10 bases. Germline V gene data show CDR1 as MDHEN and CDR2 as SYDVKM. The CDR3 runs 15 residues. Unmatched junction bases numbered 8, after V lost 6 bases and J lost 5 bases. The chain's CDR3 is CASSPGQGRLDTQYF. The CDR3, as DNA: TGTGCCAGCAGCCCGGGACAGGGGAGGTTAGATACGCAGTATTTT.

The chain has TRBV27 and TRBJ2-1; no reliable D call. From germline, CDR1 is MNHEY and CDR2 SMNVEV (reference sequence). Trimming shortened V by 8 bases and J by 6 bases, and 14 bases separated the two germline ends. The CDR3 is 13 amino acids. CDR3 bases: TGTGCCAGCGCCCCTGGGCAGTCCAATGAGCAGTTCTTC. This translates into CASAPGQSNEQFF.

V gene TRBV6-1 combines with J gene TRBJ1-1; D may be TRBD1 (6 bases). Trimming pared 1 base from V and 5 bases from J, leaving 23 bases between. Germline V gene lookup returns CDR1 MNHNS and CDR2 SASEGT. This CDR3 is 18 amino acids long. DNA for the CDR3: TGTGCCAGCAGTGAAGATGGCAGGGGAGGATTTTTGGTAACTGAAGCTTTCTTT. Its translation is CASSEDGRGGFLVTEAFF.

V gene TRBV30 combines with J gene TRBJ2-2, with a weak D call TRBD1 (5 bases). The CDR3 totals 14 residues. Germline assignment: CDR1 GTSNPN and CDR2 SVGIG (reference sequence). Trimming took off 8 bases at V and 6 bases at J, with 19 bases between the two ends. The CDR3 coding sequence is TGTGCCCACTCGGGCCAGGGTTTGTCCGGGGAGCTGTTTTTT. It translates to CAHSGQGLSGELFF.

V usage is TRBV6-6 and J usage is TRBJ2-5; weak D call: TRBD2 (5 bases). The CDR3 is 16 amino acids. Trimming shortened V by 0 bases and J by 2 bases, and 13 bases separated the two germline ends. CDR1 is MNHNY, CDR2 SVGAGI, per germline (reference sequence). In DNA, the CDR3 is TGTGCCAGCAGTTACTCCGACTACACCTTACAAGAGACCCAGTACTTC. Translated, it gives CASSYSDYTLQETQYF.

This clone was recorded once. The V call is TRBV7-9, the J call TRBJ1-3, with a weak D call TRBD1 (5 bases). The CDR3 length is 15 residues. The V gene's germline CDR1 is SEHNR and CDR2 FQNEAQ (reference sequence). V lost 6 bases to trimming and J lost 0 bases, with 12 bases between them. This chain's CDR3 is CASRPEGHSGNTIYF. As DNA, the CDR3 is TGTGCCAGCAGACCCGAGGGGCACTCTGGAAACACCATATATTTT.

The CDR3 nucleotides are TGTGCCAGCAGCCACATACGGGGGTCCTCCGGGGAGCTGTTTTTT. The encoded protein is CASSHIRGSSGELFF. The V call is TRBV3-1 (or the pseudogene TRBV3-2), the J call TRBJ2-2; the D gene is possibly TRBD2 (6 bases). The CDR3 consists of 15 residues. V dropped 3 bases and J dropped 6 bases, with 14 bases sitting between them. CDR1 and CDR2 from the germline V gene are LGHDT and YNNKEL (reference sequence).

This sequence joins TRBV19 and TRBJ1-5; D is unclear. This CDR3 contains 16 residues. Germline CDR1 reads LNHDA; CDR2 reads SQIVND (reference sequence). V was clipped by 5 bases and J by 7 bases, with 21 bases between them. The CDR3: CASSPPRQGVMQPQHF. The DNA of the CDR3 is TGTGCCAGTAGTCCACCCCGCCAAGGAGTTATGCAGCCCCAGCATTTT.

The J gene is TRBJ1-1, the V gene TRBV3-1 (or the pseudogene TRBV3-2); tentative D call: TRBD1 (5 bases). The CDR3 spans 13 residues. V lost 1 base, J lost 10 bases, and 13 bases lay in between. CDR1 is LGHDT, CDR2 YNNKEL, per germline (reference sequence). Here the CDR3 reads CASSQGFIRGAFF. The DNA of the CDR3 is TGTGCCAGCAGCCAAGGTTTTATAAGGGGAGCTTTCTTT.

The V and J genes are TRBV27 and TRBJ1-6; 7 bases are a match to TRBD1. V lost 6 bases to trimming and J lost 8 bases; unmatched junction nucleotides: 7. The CDR3 has 14 amino acids. Germline loops: CDR1 MNHEY, CDR2 SMNVEV (reference sequence). The CDR3 reads CASSPGQQYSPLHF. In DNA, the CDR3 is TGTGCCAGCAGCCCGGGACAGCAGTATTCACCCCTCCACTTT.

The chain carries TRBV5-6 and TRBJ2-7; the D is unclear. Trimming shortened V by 0 bases and J by 4 bases, and 14 bases separated the two germline ends. The germline V gene encodes CDR1 SGHDT and CDR2 YYEEEE. The CDR3 spans 15 residues. CDR3 region: CASSLVEGLGYEQYF. The CDR3, as DNA: TGTGCCAGCAGCTTGGTAGAAGGTTTAGGATACGAGCAGTACTTC.

The V gene is TRBV6-2 or TRBV6-3, the J gene TRBJ1-4, with D possibly matching TRBD1 (6 bases). The CDR3 is made up of 14 amino acids. Germline V gene sequence: CDR1 MNHEY, CDR2 SVGEGT. Trimming took 4 bases from V and 4 from J, leaving 10 bases between them. CDR3 amino acids: CASSSGQNNEKLFF. DNA of the CDR3: TGTGCCAGCAGTTCCGGACAGAATAATGAAAAACTGTTTTTT.

The rearrangement joins TRBV6-2 or TRBV6-3 to TRBJ2-1; 11 bases fit TRBD2. The ends lost 2 bases at V and 9 bases at J; junction bases unmatched: 9. The CDR3 contains 16 residues. Germline V gives CDR1 MNHEY, CDR2 SVGEGT. The CDR3 region is CASSYGLAGGMGEQFF. The CDR3 DNA reads TGTGCCAGCAGTTACGGGCTAGCGGGAGGAATGGGTGAGCAGTTCTTC.